This T cell receptor beta chain was sequenced during a study of T cell changes during pregnancy in multiple sclerosis. Sequencing was performed with immunoSEQ multiplex PCR; in TCRdb, only in-frame clones are kept and a portion is missing. The sample lists some 20,000 clones; 88% were seen once. The germline V and J ends were trimmed by 0 bases and 7 bases, with 17 bases remaining between them. The CDR3 spans 15 residues. CDR1 is SGHRS, CDR2 YFSETQ, per germline. This chain joins TRBV5-1 and TRBJ2-7, with TRBD2 as a possible D gene (5 bases). This TCR was recovered from a female donor in good health, enrolled as a control in a pregnancy study. Sequenced here: CD8+ T cells from peripheral blood mononuclear cells, sampled after pregnancy. This CDR3 reads CASSLARSSPGEQYF. In nucleotides, the CDR3 is TGCGCCAGCAGCTTGGCCCGAAGTAGCCCGGGGGAGCAGTACTTC.